A single sample is the source of the 20 T cell receptor beta chains below, sequenced in a study of breast tumors, draining lymph nodes, adjacent tissues. MiXCR, run by TCRdb on the multiplex PCR reads, gives a single entry per CDR3 protein. The data contain 200,000 to 250,000 distinct CDR3 sequences, roughly 30% of them singletons. Breast cancer patients provided tissue from their axillary draining lymph nodes. The sample was axillary lymph node tissue. These receptors came from a female donor with breast cancer. Some clones in this sample may be carry-over from other donors' samples.

The table lists this clonotype with a few counts. A much larger clonotype is one base distant, so this may be a read error. The DNA for the CDR3 is TGTGCCAGCAGCTTATGGGGCTATGCCTACACCTTC. Amino acid sequence: CASSLWGYAYTF. The chain carries TRBV11-3 and TRBJ1-2, with D possibly matching TRBD1 (5 bases). CDR1 is SGHNT, CDR2 YENEEA, per germline. The CDR3 runs 12 residues.

This clonotype was recorded many times. This chain connects TRBV6-1 to TRBJ2-3; D possibly corresponds to TRBD1 (5 bases). Germline CDR1 is MNHNS and CDR2 is SASEGT. The CDR3 runs 15 residues. Between the trimmed V and J ends, which lost 1 base and 4 bases, there was a span of 12 bases. CDR3 residues: CASSEVGREADTQYF. The CDR3 DNA follows: TGTGCCAGCAGTGAAGTGGGGCGCGAGGCAGATACGCAGTATTTT.

The rearrangement joins TRBV5-1 to TRBJ2-3, with 7 bases lining up with TRBD2. V gave up 1 base and J gave up 11 bases; unmatched junction bases: 10. CDR3 length: 14 amino acids. Germline V lookup: CDR1 SGHRS, CDR2 YFSETQ. CDR3 sequence (DNA): TGCGCCAGCAGCTTGAGCGGGAAAAACAATGAGCAGTATTTT. Translating gives CASSLSGKNNEQYF.

This clonotype was counted between two and nine times. V gene TRBV30 combines with J gene TRBJ1-1, with D unclear. Deletions cut 2 bases from V and 4 bases from J, with 14 bases between. Germline V lookup: CDR1 GTSNPN, CDR2 SVGIG (reference sequence). The CDR3 has 14 amino acids. CDR3 sequence (DNA): TGTGCCTGGAGTCCCCACCTTTCCGGCACTGAAGCTTTCTTT. It codes for CAWSPHLSGTEAFF.

The CDR3 DNA reads TGTGCCAGCAGCTCTCAACCGGGTGGAAACACCATATATTTT. It codes for CASSSQPGGNTIYF. V is TRBV7-2 and J is TRBJ1-3; D is unclear. The CDR3 consists of 14 residues. V lost 4 bases and J 3 bases, leaving 10 bases between the germline ends. CDR1 SGHTA and CDR2 FQGNSA come from the germline V gene.

Only one count was recorded for this clonotype. This may be a read error: a much more frequent sequence differs by one nucleotide. The J gene is TRBJ2-6, the V gene TRBV27; tentatively, D is TRBD1 (5 bases). In germline, CDR1 is MNHEY, CDR2 SMNVEV (reference sequence). The CDR3 is 13 amino acids. This CDR3 reads CASSPHGANILTF. CDR3 coding DNA: TGTGCCAGCAGCCCCCATGGGGCCAACATCCTGACTTTC.

This clonotype appeared many times. The chain uses TRBV29-1 and TRBJ2-3, with 7 bases identical to TRBD1. The CDR3 totals 14 residues. Germline V gives CDR1 SQVTM, CDR2 ANQGSEA. With 0 bases clipped from V and 5 bases from J, the junction kept 5 bases outside the gene matches. CDR3 DNA sequence: TGCAGCGTTGAAGAGGTCAGGGGGAGAGATACGCAGTATTTT. Translating gives CSVEEVRGRDTQYF.

This clonotype was seen ten or more times. V gene TRBV4-3 combines with J gene TRBJ1-5; 8 nucleotides line up with TRBD1. Per the germline V gene, CDR1 is LGHNA and CDR2 is YSLEER. This CDR3 is 15 amino acids long. The J segment lost 6 bases and the V segment lost 1 base, leaving 5 bases of the junction unmatched. The CDR3 region has the DNA TGCGCCAGCAGCCAAGCAAGAACAGGGGGTCAGCCCCAGCATTTT. Translating gives CASSQARTGGQPQHF.

This clonotype came up many times. This chain uses TRBV5-1 with TRBJ2-1, with D perhaps matching TRBD2 (6 bases). The CDR3 consists of 13 residues. The ends were cut back, 0 bases at V and 6 bases at J, with 7 bases in the middle. Germline values: CDR1 SGHRS, CDR2 YFSETQ. CDR3 loop: CASSLERVNEQFF. CDR3 coding DNA: TGCGCCAGCAGCTTGGAGCGGGTCAATGAGCAGTTCTTC.

In its sample, this clonotype was seen many times. The rearrangement uses TRBV9 and TRBJ2-7; D is perhaps TRBD1 (5 bases). Germline loops: CDR1 SGDLS, CDR2 YYNGEE. The length of the CDR3 is 15 residues. V was cut by 0 bases and J by 5 bases, with 15 bases left in between. The CDR3 reads CASSVVGSRADEQYF. For the CDR3, the DNA is TGTGCCAGCAGCGTAGTCGGATCCAGGGCGGACGAGCAGTACTTC.

Points on this clonotype: Sequence at one end of the junction differs from germline and may be a read error. The chain is built from TRBV6-1 and TRBJ2-7; 10 bases are shared with TRBD2. Germline-derived CDR1 and CDR2 are MNHNS and SASEGT. CDR3 length: 18 amino acids. Here the CDR3 reads CASSLSGLASSSYYERYF. DNA for the CDR3: TGTGCCAGCAGTCTGTCGGGACTAGCGTCATCGTCTTACTACGAGCGGTACTTC.

A note on this clonotype: A much larger clone differs from this one at a single base, so this may be a read error. This chain connects TRBV2 to TRBJ2-3; the match to TRBD1 covers 7 bases. CDR3 size: 19 residues. Germline V gene data show CDR1 as SNHLY and CDR2 as FYNNEI. CDR3 sequence: CASREPGCEQGRSTDTQYF. The CDR3 region has the DNA TGTGCCAGCCGTGAGCCTGGATGCGAACAGGGGCGCTCAACAGATACGCAGTATTTT.

The chain combines TRBV29-1 with TRBJ2-5; the D call may be TRBD1 or TRBD2 (6 bases each). Trimming removed 7 bases at V and 1 base at J, with 13 bases between. In germline, CDR1 is SQVTM, CDR2 ANQGSEA. There are 13 residues in the CDR3. The CDR3 reads CSEGGGSQETQYF. DNA of the CDR3: TGCAGCGAGGGGGGAGGCAGCCAAGAGACCCAGTACTTC.

This clonotype has ten or more counts. The chain carries TRBV3-1 and TRBJ1-6, with 11 nucleotides matching TRBD1. From germline, CDR1 is LGHDT and CDR2 YNNKEL (reference sequence). This CDR3 region has 15 residues. V was pared by 1 base and J by 7 bases, with 0 bases of the junction left unmatched. This chain's CDR3 is CASSQGTGGNSPLHF. The CDR3 DNA is TGTGCCAGCAGCCAAGGGACAGGGGGCAATTCACCCCTCCACTTT.

This clonotype showed up many times. The chain couples TRBV19 to TRBJ2-4, with 9 nucleotides matching TRBD1. Germline loops: CDR1 LNHDA, CDR2 SQIVND (reference sequence). There are 18 residues in the CDR3. J gave up 2 bases and V 5 bases, and 13 bases lay outside the gene matches. The CDR3: CASSATHRGRATKNIQYF. The CDR3 nucleotides are TGTGCCAGTAGTGCCACTCACAGGGGGCGTGCTACCAAAAACATTCAGTACTTC.

Of note for this clonotype: A read error may explain this, as a much larger clone is one base away. V and J are TRBV20-1 and TRBJ2-1; D may match TRBD1 or TRBD2 (5 bases each). Trimming cost V 4 bases and J 15 bases, with 19 bases left between them. CDR1 is DFQATT, CDR2 SNEGSKA, per germline (reference sequence). This CDR3 is 12 amino acids long. CDR3: CSATGTQMKPFF. CDR3 nucleotide sequence: TGCAGTGCTACCGGGACCCAAATGAAGCCGTTCTTC.

The chain recombines TRBV9 with TRBJ2-7; 7 nucleotides align to TRBD2. Germline V gives CDR1 SGDLS, CDR2 YYNGEE. The CDR3 has 11 amino acids. V shed 4 bases, J shed 8 bases, and the junction held 3 bases outside the gene matches. The CDR3 region has the DNA TGTGCCAGCAGCTTCAGCGGGAAGCAGTACTTC. Amino acid sequence: CASSFSGKQYF.

V and J are TRBV27 and TRBJ2-1, with 11 bases aligning to TRBD2. The junction had 5 bases not matched to a gene; V was cut back by 2 bases and J by 8 bases. There are 15 residues in the CDR3. Per the germline V gene, CDR1 is MNHEY and CDR2 is SMNVEV (reference sequence). CDR3: CASSLSVAGGDEQFF. CDR3 coding DNA: TGTGCCAGCAGTTTAAGCGTAGCGGGAGGGGATGAGCAGTTCTTC.

About this clonotype itself: With a much larger clone just one base away, this may be a read error. The chain carries TRBV6-1 and TRBJ1-5, with D hard to call. V lost 5 bases and J 0 bases, leaving 14 bases between the germline ends. The germline V gene encodes CDR1 MNHNS and CDR2 SASEGT. The CDR3 covers 16 residues. The CDR3 spells CASSQSVGFSNQPQHF. The CDR3 nucleotides read TGTGCCAGCAGTCAATCTGTGGGGTTTAGCAATCAGCCCCAGCATTTT.

There are many counts of this clonotype. The chain combines TRBV29-1 with TRBJ1-2; TRBD1 matches at 8 bases. CDR1 is SQVTM and CDR2 is ANQGSEA in the germline V gene. With V trimmed by 7 bases and J by 4 bases, 14 bases remained unmatched. The CDR3 is made up of 15 amino acids. DNA for the CDR3: TGCAGCGCCATAGGACCACAGGGGGGTCTCTATGGCTACACCTTC. This codes for CSAIGPQGGLYGYTF.